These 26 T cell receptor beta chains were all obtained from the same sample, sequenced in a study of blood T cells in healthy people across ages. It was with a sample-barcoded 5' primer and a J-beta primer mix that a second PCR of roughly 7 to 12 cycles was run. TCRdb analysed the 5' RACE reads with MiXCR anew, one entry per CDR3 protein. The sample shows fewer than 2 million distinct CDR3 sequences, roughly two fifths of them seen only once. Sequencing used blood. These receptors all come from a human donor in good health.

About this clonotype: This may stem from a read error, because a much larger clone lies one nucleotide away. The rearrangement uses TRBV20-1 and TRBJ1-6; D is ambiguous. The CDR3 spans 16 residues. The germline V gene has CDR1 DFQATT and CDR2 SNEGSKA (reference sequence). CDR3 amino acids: CSAGSPERTYNSSLHF. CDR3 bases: TGCAGTGCCGGCAGCCCTGAGCGGACCTATAATTCATCCCTCCACTTT.

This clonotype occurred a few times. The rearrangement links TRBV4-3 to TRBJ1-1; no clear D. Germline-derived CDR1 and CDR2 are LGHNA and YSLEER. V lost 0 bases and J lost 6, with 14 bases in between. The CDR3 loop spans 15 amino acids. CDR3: CASSQDPAARAEAFF. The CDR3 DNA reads TGCGCCAGCAGCCAAGATCCTGCGGCTAGGGCTGAAGCTTTCTTT.

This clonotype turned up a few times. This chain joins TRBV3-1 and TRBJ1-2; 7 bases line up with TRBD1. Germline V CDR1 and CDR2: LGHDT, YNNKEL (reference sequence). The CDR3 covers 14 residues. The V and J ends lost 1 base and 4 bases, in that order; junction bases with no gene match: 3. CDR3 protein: CASSQAGQSYGYTF. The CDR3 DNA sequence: TGTGCCAGCAGCCAAGCGGGACAGTCCTATGGCTACACCTTC.

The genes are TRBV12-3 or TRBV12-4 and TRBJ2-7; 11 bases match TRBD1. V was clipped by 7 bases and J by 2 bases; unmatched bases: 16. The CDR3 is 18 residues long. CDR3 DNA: TGTGCCAGCACCGTGGGGGGACAGGGGGTCTATAGGCCCTACGAGCAGTACTTC. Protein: CASTVGGQGVYRPYEQYF.

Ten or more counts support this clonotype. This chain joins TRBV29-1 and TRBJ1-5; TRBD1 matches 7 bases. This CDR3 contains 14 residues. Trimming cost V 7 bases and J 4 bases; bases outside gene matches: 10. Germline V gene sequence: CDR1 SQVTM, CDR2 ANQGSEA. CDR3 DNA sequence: TGCAGCGCCGCAGGGGACAGACTAAATCAGCCCCAGCATTTT. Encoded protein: CSAAGDRLNQPQHF.

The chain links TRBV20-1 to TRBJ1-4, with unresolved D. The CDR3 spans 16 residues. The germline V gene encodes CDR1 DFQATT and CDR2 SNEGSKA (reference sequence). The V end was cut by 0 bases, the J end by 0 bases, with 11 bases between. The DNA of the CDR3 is TGCAGTGCTAGAGATTACGTGGCAGCAACTAATGAAAAACTGTTTTTT. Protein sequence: CSARDYVAATNEKLFF.

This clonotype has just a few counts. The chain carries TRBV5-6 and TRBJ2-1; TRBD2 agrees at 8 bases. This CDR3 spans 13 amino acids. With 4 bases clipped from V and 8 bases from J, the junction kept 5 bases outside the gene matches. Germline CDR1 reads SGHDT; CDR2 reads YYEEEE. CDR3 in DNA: TGTGCCAGCAGCCGGGGGGGTTTGGATGAGCAGTTCTTC. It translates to CASSRGGLDEQFF. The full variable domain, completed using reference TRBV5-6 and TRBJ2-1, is DAGVTQSPTHLIKTRGQQVTLRCSPKSGHDTVSWYQQALGQGPQFIFQYYEEEERQRGNFPDRFSGHQFPNYSSELNVNALLLGDSALYLCASSRGGLDEQFFGPGTRLTVL.

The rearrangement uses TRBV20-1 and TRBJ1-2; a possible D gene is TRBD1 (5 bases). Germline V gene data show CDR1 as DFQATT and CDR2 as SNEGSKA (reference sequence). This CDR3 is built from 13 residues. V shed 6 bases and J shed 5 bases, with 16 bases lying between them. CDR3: CSARNSGRYGYTF. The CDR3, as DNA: TGCAGTGCACGTAACTCAGGGCGGTATGGCTACACCTTC.

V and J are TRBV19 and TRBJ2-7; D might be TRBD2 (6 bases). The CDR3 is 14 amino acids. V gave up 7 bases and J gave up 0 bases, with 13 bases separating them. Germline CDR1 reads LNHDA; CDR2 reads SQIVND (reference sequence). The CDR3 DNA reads TGTGCCAGTAAAGAAGACGGGAGCTCCTACGAGCAGTACTTC. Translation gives CASKEDGSSYEQYF.

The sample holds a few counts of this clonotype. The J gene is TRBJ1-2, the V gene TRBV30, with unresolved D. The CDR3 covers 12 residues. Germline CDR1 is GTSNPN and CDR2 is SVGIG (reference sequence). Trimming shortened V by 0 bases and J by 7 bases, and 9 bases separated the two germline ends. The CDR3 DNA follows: TGTGCCTGGAGTGTACTATCCTTTGGCTACACCTTC. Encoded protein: CAWSVLSFGYTF.

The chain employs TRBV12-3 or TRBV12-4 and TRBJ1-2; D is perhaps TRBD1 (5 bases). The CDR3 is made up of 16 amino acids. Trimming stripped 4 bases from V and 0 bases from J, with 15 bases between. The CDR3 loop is CASSWGGGVTNYGYTF. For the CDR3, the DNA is TGTGCCAGCAGTTGGGGTGGAGGGGTAACTAACTATGGCTACACCTTC.

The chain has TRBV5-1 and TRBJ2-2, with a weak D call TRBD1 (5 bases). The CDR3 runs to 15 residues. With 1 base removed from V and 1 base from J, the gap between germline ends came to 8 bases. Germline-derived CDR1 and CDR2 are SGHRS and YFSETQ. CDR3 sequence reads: CASSLPQGNTGELFF. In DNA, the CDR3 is TGCGCCAGCAGCTTGCCCCAGGGGAACACCGGGGAGCTGTTTTTT.

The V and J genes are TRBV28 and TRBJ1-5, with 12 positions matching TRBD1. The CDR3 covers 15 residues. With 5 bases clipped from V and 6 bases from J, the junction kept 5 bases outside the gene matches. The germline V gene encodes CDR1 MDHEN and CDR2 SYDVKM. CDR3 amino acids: CASSGGQGATQPQHF. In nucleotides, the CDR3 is TGTGCCAGCAGTGGGGGACAGGGGGCGACTCAGCCCCAGCATTTT. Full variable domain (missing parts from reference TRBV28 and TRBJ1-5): DVKVTQSSRYLVKRTGEKVFLECVQDMDHENMFWYRQDPGLGLRLIYFSYDVKMKEKGDIPEGYSVSREKKERFSLILESASTNQTSMYLCASSGGQGATQPQHFGDGTRLSIL.

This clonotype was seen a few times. The CDR3 DNA sequence: TGTGCCAGCAGCCAGGGCGCGGCCCGGGGCAATCAGCCCCAGCATTTT. Translating gives CASSQGAARGNQPQHF. This rearrangement joins TRBV7-8 to TRBJ1-5; perhaps TRBD1 as D (5 bases). The CDR3 runs to 16 residues. From germline, CDR1 is SGHVS and CDR2 FQNEAQ. Trimming stripped 5 bases from V and 2 bases from J, with 16 bases between. The full variable domain, in which reference TRBV7-8 and TRBJ1-5 provide the parts outside the CDR3, is GAGVSQSPRYKVAKRGQDVALRCDPISGHVSLFWYQQALGQGPEFLTYFQNEAQLDKSGLPSDRFFAERPEGSVSTLKIQRTQQEDSAVYLCASSQGAARGNQPQHFGDGTRLSIL.

The CDR3 loop reads CASRRQTGDNYGYTF. CDR3 bases: TGCGCCAGCAGACGTCAGACAGGGGATAACTATGGCTACACCTTC. The V call is TRBV4-3, the J call TRBJ1-2; 8 bases are shared with TRBD1. V shed 6 bases, J shed 1 base, and the junction held 7 bases outside the gene matches. CDR3 length equals 15 residues. Per the germline V gene, CDR1 is LGHNA and CDR2 is YSLEER.

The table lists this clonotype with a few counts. The CDR3 spells CASSFVTAGPYNEQFF. The CDR3 DNA follows: TGTGCCAGCAGCTTTGTTACAGCGGGTCCCTACAATGAGCAGTTCTTC. This chain connects TRBV11-2 to TRBJ2-1; D perhaps matches TRBD2 (6 bases). Trimming pared 3 bases from V and 2 bases from J, leaving 14 bases between. The CDR3 consists of 16 residues. Germline V gene data show CDR1 as SGHAT and CDR2 as FQNNGV.

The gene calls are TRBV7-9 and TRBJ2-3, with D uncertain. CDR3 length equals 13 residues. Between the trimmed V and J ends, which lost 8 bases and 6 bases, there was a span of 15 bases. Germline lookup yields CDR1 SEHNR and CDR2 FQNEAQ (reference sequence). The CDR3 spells CASGRSGWDTQYF. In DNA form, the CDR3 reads TGTGCCAGCGGAAGATCCGGTTGGGATACGCAGTATTTT.

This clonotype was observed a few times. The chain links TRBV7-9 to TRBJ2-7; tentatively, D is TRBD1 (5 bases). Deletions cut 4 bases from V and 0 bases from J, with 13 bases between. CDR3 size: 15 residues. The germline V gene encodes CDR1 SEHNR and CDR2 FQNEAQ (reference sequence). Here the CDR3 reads CASSWGGLSSYEQYF. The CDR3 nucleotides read TGTGCCAGCAGCTGGGGCGGTTTAAGCTCCTACGAGCAGTACTTC.

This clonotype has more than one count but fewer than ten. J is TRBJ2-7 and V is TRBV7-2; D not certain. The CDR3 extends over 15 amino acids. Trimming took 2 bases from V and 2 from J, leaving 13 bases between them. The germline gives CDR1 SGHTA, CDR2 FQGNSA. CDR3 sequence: CASSLTTLPTYEQYF. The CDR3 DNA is TGTGCCAGCAGCTTAACTACACTCCCTACCTACGAGCAGTACTTC.

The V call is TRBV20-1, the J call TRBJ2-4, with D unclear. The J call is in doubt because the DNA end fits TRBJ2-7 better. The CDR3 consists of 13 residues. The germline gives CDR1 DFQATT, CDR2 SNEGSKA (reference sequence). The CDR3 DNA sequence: TGCAGTGCTAGAGATACCGGAACCTACGAGCAGTACTTC. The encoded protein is CSARDTGTYEQYF.

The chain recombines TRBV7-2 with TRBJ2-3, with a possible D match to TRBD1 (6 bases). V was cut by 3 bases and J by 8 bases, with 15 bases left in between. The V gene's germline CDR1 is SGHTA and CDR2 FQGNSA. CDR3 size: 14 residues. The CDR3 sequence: CASSFQGMDGTQYF. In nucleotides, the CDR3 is TGTGCCAGCAGCTTCCAGGGGATGGATGGTACGCAGTATTTT.

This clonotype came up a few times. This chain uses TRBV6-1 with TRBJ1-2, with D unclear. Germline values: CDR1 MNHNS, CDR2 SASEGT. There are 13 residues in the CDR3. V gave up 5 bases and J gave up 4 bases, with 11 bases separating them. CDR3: CASSNTNFYGYTF. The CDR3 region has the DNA TGTGCCAGCAGTAATACAAACTTCTATGGCTACACCTTC.

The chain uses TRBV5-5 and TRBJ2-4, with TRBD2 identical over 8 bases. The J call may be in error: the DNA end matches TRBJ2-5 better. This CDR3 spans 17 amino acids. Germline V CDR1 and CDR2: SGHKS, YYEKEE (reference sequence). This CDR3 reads CASSWGDTGTSKETQYF. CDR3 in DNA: TGTGCCAGCAGCTGGGGCGATACCGGGACTAGTAAAGAGACCCAGTACTTC.

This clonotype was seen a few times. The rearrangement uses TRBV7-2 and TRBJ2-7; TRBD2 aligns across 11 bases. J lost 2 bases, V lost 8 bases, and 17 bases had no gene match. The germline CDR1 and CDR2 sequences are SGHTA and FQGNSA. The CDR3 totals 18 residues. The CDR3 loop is CASLSRGPRLAGPYEQYF. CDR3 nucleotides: TGTGCCAGCCTATCGAGGGGCCCTAGACTAGCGGGACCCTACGAGCAGTACTTC. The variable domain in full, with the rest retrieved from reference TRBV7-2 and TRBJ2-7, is GAGVSQSPSNKVTEKGKDVELRCDPISGHTALYWYRQSLGQGLEFLIYFQGNSAPDKSGLPSDRFSAERTGGSVSTLTIQRTQQEDSAVYLCASLSRGPRLAGPYEQYFGPGTRLTVT.

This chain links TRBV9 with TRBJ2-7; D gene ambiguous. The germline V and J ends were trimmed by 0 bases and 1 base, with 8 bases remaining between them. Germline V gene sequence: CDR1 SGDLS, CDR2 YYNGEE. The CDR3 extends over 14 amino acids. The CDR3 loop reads CASSVVADSYEQYF. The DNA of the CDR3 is TGTGCCAGCAGCGTAGTTGCAGATTCCTACGAGCAGTACTTC.

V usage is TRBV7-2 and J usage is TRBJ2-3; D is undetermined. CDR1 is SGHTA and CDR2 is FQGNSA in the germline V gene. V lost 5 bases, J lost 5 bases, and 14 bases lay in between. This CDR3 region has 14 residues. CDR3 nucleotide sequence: TGTGCCAGCAGCCCCCCAAACACTTTAGATACGCAGTATTTT. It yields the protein CASSPPNTLDTQYF. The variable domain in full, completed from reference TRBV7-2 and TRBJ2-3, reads GAGVSQSPSNKVTEKGKDVELRCDPISGHTALYWYRQSLGQGLEFLIYFQGNSAPDKSGLPSDRFSAERTGGSVSTLTIQRTQQEDSAVYLCASSPPNTLDTQYFGPGTRLTVL.